The T cell receptor beta chain under discussion was sequenced for a study of human T cells and chemical hapten exposure. Time point reported: patch test 1, 2 weeks after DPC sensitization. This sample's treatment: therapeutic diphenylcyclopropenone sensitization with weekly scalp DPC. V was cut by 2 bases and J by 6 bases, with 11 bases left in between. Germline V gene lookup returns CDR1 SGHNT and CDR2 YYREEE (reference sequence). The CDR3 is 13 amino acids. TCRdb reprocessed the RACE reads with MiXCR, giving one entry per CDR3 protein. The sample includes some 380,000 distinct CDR3 sequences, about 4.8% of them seen just once. This clonotype appeared many times.

The TCR comes from a woman in her forties or fifties with alopecia areata. Some clones in this sample may be carry-over from other donors' samples. The genes are TRBV5-4 and TRBJ1-2; tentative D call: TRBD1 (5 bases). The input for sequencing was whole blood, taken in connection with sensitization to the hapten diphenylcyclopropenone (DPC). The CDR3 sequence: CASSLGTADGYTF. For the CDR3, the DNA is TGTGCCAGCAGCTTAGGGACGGCAGATGGCTACACCTTC.